A single TCR beta chain is shown here with its context. This clone showed up just once. The antigen it binds to is not known. The record has no base qualities; no much larger clone is one base away. The library was generated by the immunoSEQ multiplex PCR assay. For most patients, genomic DNA was isolated with the Qiagen DNeasy Blood and Tissue Kit and sent frozen to Adaptive Biotechnologies for TCR sequencing. High-throughput TCR-beta CDR3 sequencing of genomic DNA from most patients was performed by Adaptive Biotechnologies. For the original study's pipeline: Adaptive's ImmunoSEQ software was the source of the TCR sequencing data for 18 patients, while a few other patients were processed with MiXCR and VDJtools. CD4 versus CD8 sorting errors were corrected by removing sequences found in both subsets at a frequency ratio below 5:1. CDR3 nucleotide sequences shared by donor and recipient were removed because the origin of these sequences could not be assigned. To count as alloreactive, a clone needed at least 2-fold expansion over unstimulated cells and a minimum CFSE-low frequency of 0.002% (template counts) or 0.001% (read counts). Clones detected in sequenced pre-transplant spleen, lymph node, or MLR CFSE-low populations of the donor or recipient were defined as mappable. The cumulative frequency of alloreactive clones was calculated as a percentage of all sequences, weighted by copy number. As stored in TCRdb, this immuneACCESS dataset retains in-frame rearrangements with V and J assigned. A fraction of the clones does not appear; measured against another copy, unresolved V genes explain less than half of the discrepancy, and the remainder lacks a known reason. D and trimming come from the DNA, and the V and J calls and clone size come from that table. This sample is represented by about 71,000 clones; about 92% of them were singletons. 1.3% of the sample rests with the top ten.

Based on the germline V gene (reference sequence), the CDR1 and CDR2 sequences are SGHKS and YYEKEE. Trimming removed 0 bases from V and 0 bases from J, leaving 9 bases between the germline ends. The CDR3 starts with the cysteine, ends with the phenylalanine, and has 15 residues. The kept DNA is CDR3 alone, 45 bases in frame from the first base. The time point label of this sample denotes: cells obtained before transplantation from donor or recipient. CD3+CD4+ and CD3+CD8+ populations were FACS-sorted from unstimulated pre-transplant donor and recipient cells taken from spleen or lymph nodes. The entry originates in a study of graft-versus-host responses after intestinal transplantation (dated by TCRdb to the early 2020s). Notes on the research overall: Multivisceral, liver-intestinal, or isolated intestinal transplants were received by the recipients. Anti-thymocyte globulin induction was given to all recipients, followed by maintenance tacrolimus and steroids for approximately three years. Alloreactive clones were identified by sequencing pre-transplant mixed lymphocyte reaction products and comparing these products with unstimulated pre-transplant donor and recipient T cells. Rather than being sequenced by the commercial service, samples from a few later patients were sequenced in-house on an Illumina MiSeq and processed with MiXCR. A peak of at least 4% donor T cells among recipient peripheral blood mononuclear cells was the definition used for donor T cell macrochimerism. Of the 20 to 30 intestinal transplant recipients enrolled in the cohort, one of whom was a retransplant, 3 patients without pretransplant specimens were excluded. After intestinal transplantation, graft-versus-host and host-versus-graft alloreactive T cell clones in the graft, circulation and bone marrow were tracked using bulk TCR-beta CDR3 sequencing. General study outcomes and caveats: Patients with donor T cell macrochimerism had high GvH to HvG T cell clonal ratios in their allografts. GvH clones were detected in recipient bone marrow, and some of these GvH clones were observed earlier in ileal mucosa or blood, consistent with an intestinal mucosal origin. Early after transplant, peak levels of circulating GvH clones were associated with declines in HvG clones. The relatively low number and heterogeneity of intestinal transplant patients limited the conclusions.

The material was unstimulated CD8+ T cells sorted from spleen or lymph node cells, obtained before intestinal transplant. Recombination joined TRBV5-5 with TRBJ1-2; a weak D assignment points to TRBD1 (6 bases agree). This TCR came from a human donor who received an intestinal transplant. The CDR3 reads CASSLVQGPNYGYTF. The nucleotide sequence reads as follows: TGTGCCAGCAGCTTGGTGCAGGGGCCTAACTATGGCTACACCTTC.